This T cell receptor (beta chain) was obtained from a study of cytomegalovirus exposure and HLA in healthy donors. This CDR3 contains 16 residues. 60 Vbeta and 13 Jbeta primers were used in PCR. Libraries were prepared by immunoSEQ multiplex PCR; TCRdb keeps only in-frame clonotypes and omits some of them. In the table there are over 150,000 clones, over 80% of which are singletons. Study observations and caveats: The study designated 150 to 200 TCR beta chains cytomegalovirus-associated.

This clone has just one count. No antigen is known for it. The sequence derives from a human donor in good health. Sequencing input: PBMCs. J is TRBJ1-5 and V is TRBV21-1; TRBD1, as called in the table, went unchecked against the DNA. TRBV21-1 is flagged as a pseudogene. The CDR3 spells CASSKDRGFGNQPQHF. CDR3 coding DNA: TGTGCCAGCAGCAAAGACAGGGGATTCGGCAATCAGCCCCAGCATTTT.